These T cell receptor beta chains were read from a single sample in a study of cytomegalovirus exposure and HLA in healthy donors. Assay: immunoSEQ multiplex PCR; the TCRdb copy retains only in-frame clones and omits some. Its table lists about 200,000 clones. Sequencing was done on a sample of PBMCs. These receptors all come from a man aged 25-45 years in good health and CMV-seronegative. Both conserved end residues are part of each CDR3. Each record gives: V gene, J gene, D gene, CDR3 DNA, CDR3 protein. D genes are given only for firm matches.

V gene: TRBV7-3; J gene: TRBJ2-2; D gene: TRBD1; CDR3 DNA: TGTGCCAGCAGCTTAACACAGGGGGCGAGCGGGGAGCTGTTTTTT; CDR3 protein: CASSLTQGASGELFF
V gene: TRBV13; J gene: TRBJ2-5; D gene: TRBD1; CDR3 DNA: TGTGCCAGCAGCCAGGGACAGGGTTCCTTTCAAGAGACCCAGTACTTC; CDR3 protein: CASSQGQGSFQETQYF
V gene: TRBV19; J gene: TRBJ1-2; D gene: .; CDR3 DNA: TGTGCCAGTAGTATCTTGGGAGATGGCGGACCTAACTATGGCTACACCTTC; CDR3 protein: CASSILGDGGPNYGYTF
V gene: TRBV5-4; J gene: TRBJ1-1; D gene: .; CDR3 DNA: TGTGCCAGCAGCCTATGGGACTTGAACACTGAAGCTTTCTTT; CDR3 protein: CASSLWDLNTEAFF
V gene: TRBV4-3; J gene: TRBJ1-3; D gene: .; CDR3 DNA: TGCGCCAGCAGCCAAGGGAGCTCTGGAAACACCATATATTTT; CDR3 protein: CASSQGSSGNTIYF
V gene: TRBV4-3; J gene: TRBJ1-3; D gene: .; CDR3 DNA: TGCGCCAGCAGCCAAGAGGGGGGGGCCGGAGGAAACACCATATATTTT; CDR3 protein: CASSQEGGAGGNTIYF
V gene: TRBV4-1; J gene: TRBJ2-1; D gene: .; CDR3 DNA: TGCGCCAGCAGCCAAGATCAGGTCCGGGAAAGCTCCTACAATGAGCAGTTCTTC; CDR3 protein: CASSQDQVRESSYNEQFF
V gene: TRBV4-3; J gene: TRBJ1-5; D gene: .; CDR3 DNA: TGCGCCAGCAGCCAAGATCATGGGCTGTTCCAGCCCCAGCATTTT; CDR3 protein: CASSQDHGLFQPQHF
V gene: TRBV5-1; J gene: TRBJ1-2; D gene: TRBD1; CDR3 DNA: TGCGCCAGCAGCCCGACAGGGGACTATGGCTACACCTTC; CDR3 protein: CASSPTGDYGYTF
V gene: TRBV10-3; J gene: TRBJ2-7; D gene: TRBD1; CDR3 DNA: TGTGCCATCAGTGCCCCGGGACAGCAATACGAGCAGTACTTC; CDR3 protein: CAISAPGQQYEQYF
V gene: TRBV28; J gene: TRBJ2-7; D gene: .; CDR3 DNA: TGTGCCAGCAGGATCGGGGGGCTAGCGGAACCCTACGAGCAGTACTTC; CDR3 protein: CASRIGGLAEPYEQYF
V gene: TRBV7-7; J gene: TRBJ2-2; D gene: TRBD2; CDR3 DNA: TGTGCCAGCAGCTTAGCGGGAGGGACCGGGGAGCTGTTTTTT; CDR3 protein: CASSLAGGTGELFF
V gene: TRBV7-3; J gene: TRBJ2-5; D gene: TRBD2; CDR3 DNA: TGTGCCAGCAGCTCTAGCGGGAGTAGTGGGGAGACCCAGTACTTC; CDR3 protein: CASSSSGSSGETQYF
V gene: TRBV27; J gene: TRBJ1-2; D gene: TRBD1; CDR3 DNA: TGTGCCAGCAGTCCTTGGACAGGTCTTATGTATGGCTACACCTTC; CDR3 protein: CASSPWTGLMYGYTF
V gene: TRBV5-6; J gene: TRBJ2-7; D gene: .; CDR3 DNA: TGTGCCAGCAGCGCGGACACCTACGAGCAGTACTTC; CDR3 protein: CASSADTYEQYF
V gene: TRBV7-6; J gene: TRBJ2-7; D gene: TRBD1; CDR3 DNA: TGTGCCAGCAGCTTTTTTAACAGGGGATCCTACGAGCAGTACTTC; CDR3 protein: CASSFFNRGSYEQYF
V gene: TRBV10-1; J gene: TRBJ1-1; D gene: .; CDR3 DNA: TGCGCCAGCAGTGAGTCTCCGTGGAACACTGAAGCTTTCTTT; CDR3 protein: CASSESPWNTEAFF
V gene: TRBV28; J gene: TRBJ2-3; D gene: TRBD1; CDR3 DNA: TGTGCCAGCAGTTTGGGACAGGGGAGCACAGATACGCAGTATTTT; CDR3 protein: CASSLGQGSTDTQYF
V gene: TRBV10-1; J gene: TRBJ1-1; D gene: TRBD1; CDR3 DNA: TGCGCCAGCAGCCAAAGCACAGGGGGCCTCACTGAAGCTTTCTTT; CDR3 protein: CASSQSTGGLTEAFF
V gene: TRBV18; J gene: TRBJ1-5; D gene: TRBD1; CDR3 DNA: TGTGCCAGCTCACCCGCAGGGGGAGCAAGCAATCAGCCCCAGCATTTT; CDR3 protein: CASSPAGGASNQPQHF
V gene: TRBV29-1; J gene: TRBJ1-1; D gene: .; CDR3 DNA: TGCAGCGCCCGACAGGACTTGAACACTGAAGCTTTCTTT; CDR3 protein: CSARQDLNTEAFF
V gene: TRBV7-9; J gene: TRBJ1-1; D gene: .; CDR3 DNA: TGTGCCAGCAACAGCAGAAGCTTGAACACTGAAGCTTTCTTT; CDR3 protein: CASNSRSLNTEAFF
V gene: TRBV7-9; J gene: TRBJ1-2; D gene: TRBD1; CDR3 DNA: TGTGCCAGCAGCCATATCCCGGGACAGGGGGACTATGGCTACACCTTC; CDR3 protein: CASSHIPGQGDYGYTF
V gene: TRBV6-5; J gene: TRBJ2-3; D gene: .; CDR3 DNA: TGTGCCAGCAGTTACGAGGGACTCAACACAGATACGCAGTATTTT; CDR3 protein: CASSYEGLNTDTQYF
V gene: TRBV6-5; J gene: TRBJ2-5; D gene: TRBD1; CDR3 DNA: TGTGCCAGCAGTTACGGATGGACAGGGCGGGTAGAGACCCAGTACTTC; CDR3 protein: CASSYGWTGRVETQYF
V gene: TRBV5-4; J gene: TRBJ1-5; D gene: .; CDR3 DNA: TGTGCCAGCAGCTCCGATGGTGGAGGTGCTCAGCCCCAGCATTTT; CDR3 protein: CASSSDGGGAQPQHF
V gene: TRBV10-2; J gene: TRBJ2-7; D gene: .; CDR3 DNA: TGCGCCAGTCGACCCCAGGACGAGCAGTACTTC; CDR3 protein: CASRPQDEQYF
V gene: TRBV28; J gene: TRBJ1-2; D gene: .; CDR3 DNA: TGTGCCAGCAACCCCCAGGGGCATGGCTACACCTTC; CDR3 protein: CASNPQGHGYTF
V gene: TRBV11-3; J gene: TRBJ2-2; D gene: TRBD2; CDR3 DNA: TGTGCCAGCAGCTTAGCAGCGGGAGGGAACACCGGGGAGCTGTTTTTT; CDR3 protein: CASSLAAGGNTGELFF
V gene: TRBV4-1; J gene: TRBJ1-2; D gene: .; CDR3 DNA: TGCGCCAGCAGCCAAGAATTTACGAAGCCAGGCTACACCTTC; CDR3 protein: CASSQEFTKPGYTF
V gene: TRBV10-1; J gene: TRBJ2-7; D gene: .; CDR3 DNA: TGCGCCAGCAGTGAGGGGGACATGAGCTACGAGCAGTACTTC; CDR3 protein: CASSEGDMSYEQYF
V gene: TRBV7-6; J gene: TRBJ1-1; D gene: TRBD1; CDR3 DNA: TGTGCCAGCAGCTTAGAGGAGACAGGGGGAGCTTTCTTT; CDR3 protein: CASSLEETGGAFF
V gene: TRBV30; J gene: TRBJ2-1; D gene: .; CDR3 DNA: TGTGCCCTGGGGGGTGATTCCAATGAGCAGTTCTTC; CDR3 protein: CALGGDSNEQFF